The 13 T cell receptor beta chains given below trace back to one sample, sequenced in a study of blood T cell repertoires in COVID-19 (dated by TCRdb to between 2020 and 2021). The library was obtained by the immunoSEQ multiplex PCR assay. Held by TCRdb, this immuneACCESS table contains in-frame sequences only and omits some clones. Under half of the omission traces to an unresolved V gene where checked; the cause of the rest is unknown. For this sample there are about 190,000 clones; roughly 87% appear just once. Together, the top ten hold roughly 7.1% of the sample. The sample was peripheral blood. The receptors here all came from a woman aged 55-75 years with COVID-19, enrolled during active disease.

This clone was seen a few times. The genes are TRBV11-2 and TRBJ2-3, with D possibly TRBD1 on 5 matching bases. The V end lost 4 bases, the J end lost 2 bases, and 10 bases lay between the germline ends. Germline CDR1 reads SGHAT; CDR2 reads FQNNGV. The CDR3 is 14 residues long. This CDR3 reads CASSSDTDTDTQYF. CDR3 DNA: TGTGCCAGCAGCTCGGACACTGACACAGATACGCAGTATTTT.

The chain recombines TRBV28 with TRBJ1-1; possibly TRBD1 for D (5 bases). CDR3 size: 14 residues. From germline, CDR1 is MDHEN and CDR2 SYDVKM. V lost 3 bases, J lost 4 bases, and 12 bases lay in between. CDR3 sequence (DNA): TGTGCCAGCAGTTTTGACGGGAGGGGCACTGAAGCTTTCTTT. Protein sequence: CASSFDGRGTEAFF.

This rearrangement joins TRBV11-3 to TRBJ2-3; 8 bases agree with TRBD2. Germline V gene lookup returns CDR1 SGHNT and CDR2 YENEEA. The CDR3 is 14 residues long. The trim removed 4 bases at V and 0 bases at J, leaving 0 bases unmatched. The CDR3 is CASSSSGSTDTQYF. The DNA of the CDR3 is TGTGCCAGCAGCTCTAGCGGGAGCACAGATACGCAGTATTTT.

The chain employs TRBV7-9 and TRBJ1-6, with a weak D call TRBD1 (5 bases). The CDR3 spans 13 residues. The V end was cut by 2 bases, the J end by 12 bases, with 11 bases between. Germline V gene sequence: CDR1 SEHNR, CDR2 FQNEAQ (reference sequence). As DNA, the CDR3 is TGTGCCAGCAGCTTACTAGGGGACTTACCCCTCCACTTT. It yields the protein CASSLLGDLPLHF.

The chain uses TRBV9 and TRBJ2-3, with TRBD1 matching 7 bases. Germline values: CDR1 SGDLS, CDR2 YYNGEE. The CDR3 contains 15 residues. V shed 4 bases and J 3 bases; nucleotides not matched to a gene: 8. The CDR3 DNA is TGTGCCAGCAGCCCCAGACAGGGTGAGACAGATACGCAGTATTTT. Its protein product is CASSPRQGETDTQYF.

The rearrangement links TRBV9 to TRBJ2-1, with 7 positions matching TRBD1. Germline CDR1 and CDR2: SGDLS and YYNGEE. There are 14 residues in the CDR3. V gave up 3 bases and J gave up 10 bases; unmatched junction bases: 10. The DNA of the CDR3 is TGTGCCAGCAGCGCCCGGGACAGCTTCTCCGAGCAGTTCTTC. This sequence encodes CASSARDSFSEQFF.

This clone turned up a few times. The J gene is TRBJ1-5, the V gene TRBV4-1, with D tentatively TRBD1 (5 bases). Germline CDR1 MGHRA, CDR2 YSYEKL. The CDR3 is 15 amino acids. Between the trimmed V and J ends, which lost 4 bases and 2 bases, there was a span of 12 bases. The CDR3 loop is CASSRQGGGNQPQHF. DNA of the CDR3: TGCGCCAGCAGCCGGCAGGGAGGTGGCAATCAGCCCCAGCATTTT.

The genes are TRBV6-1 and TRBJ1-2; TRBD1 matches 10 bases. After removal of 4 bases from V and 0 bases from J, the junction contained 14 bases not matched to a gene. The CDR3 is made up of 19 amino acids. Germline CDR1 is MNHNS and CDR2 is SASEGT. This chain's CDR3 is CASSAGTGALVAANYGYTF. In DNA form, the CDR3 reads TGTGCCAGCAGTGCCGGGACAGGGGCCCTCGTCGCCGCTAACTATGGCTACACCTTC.

V and J are TRBV3-1 (or the pseudogene TRBV3-2) and TRBJ2-5, with 8 bases fitting TRBD2. This CDR3 has 17 residues. V was pared by 4 bases and J by 5 bases, with 15 bases of the junction left unmatched. Per germline, CDR1 LGHDT and CDR2 YNNKEL (reference sequence). The CDR3 coding sequence is TGTGCCAGCAGCCCCCTCGGGGGGGAGTTTGGACGGGAGACCCAGTACTTC. Its protein is CASSPLGGEFGRETQYF.

The V and J genes are TRBV7-2 and TRBJ1-1; perhaps TRBD1 as D (6 bases). From germline, CDR1 is SGHTA and CDR2 FQGNSA. There are 17 residues in the CDR3. Trimming removed 5 bases at V and 1 base at J, with 20 bases between. CDR3 protein: CASSPRGGGAGNTEAFF. The CDR3 DNA follows: TGTGCCAGCAGCCCCAGGGGCGGGGGCGCCGGGAACACTGAAGCTTTCTTT.

This chain joins TRBV28 and TRBJ2-7; possibly TRBD1 for D (6 bases). Trimming took off 5 bases at V and 3 bases at J, with 11 bases between the two ends. The CDR3 runs 13 residues. The germline V gene encodes CDR1 MDHEN and CDR2 SYDVKM. The CDR3 protein is CASSQRQVYEQYV. The CDR3 DNA is TGTGCCAGCAGTCAGAGACAGGTCTACGAGCAGTACGTC.

The V call is TRBV5-1, the J call TRBJ1-4; no reliable D call. CDR3 length equals 17 residues. V was trimmed by 4 bases and J by 8 bases, leaving 24 bases between them. CDR1 is SGHRS and CDR2 is YFSETQ in the germline V gene. In DNA, the CDR3 is TGCGCCAGCAGCCGAGAGGGTTTTCGAGCCCCGGGGGAAAAACTGTTTTTT. Encoded protein: CASSREGFRAPGEKLFF.

This sequence joins TRBV15 and TRBJ1-1; no reliable D call. The length of the CDR3 is 15 residues. The germline V gene encodes CDR1 LNHNV and CDR2 YYDKDF (reference sequence). The V end lost 0 bases, the J end lost 8 bases, and 16 bases lay between the germline ends. The CDR3 spells CATSRDLTGEREAFF. DNA of the CDR3: TGTGCCACCAGCAGAGATCTGACTGGAGAAAGAGAAGCTTTCTTT.